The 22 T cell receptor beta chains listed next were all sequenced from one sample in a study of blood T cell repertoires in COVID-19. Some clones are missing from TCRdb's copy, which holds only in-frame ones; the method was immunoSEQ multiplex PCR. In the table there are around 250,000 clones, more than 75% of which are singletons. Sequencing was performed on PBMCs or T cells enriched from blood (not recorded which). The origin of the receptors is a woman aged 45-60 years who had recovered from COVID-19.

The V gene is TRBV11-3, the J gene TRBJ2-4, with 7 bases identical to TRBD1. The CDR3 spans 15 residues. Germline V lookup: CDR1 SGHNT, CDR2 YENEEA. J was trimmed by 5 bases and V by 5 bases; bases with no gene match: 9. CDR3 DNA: TGTGCCAGCAGCCCAGGGGGATTGGACCAAAACATTCAGTACTTC. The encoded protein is CASSPGGLDQNIQYF.

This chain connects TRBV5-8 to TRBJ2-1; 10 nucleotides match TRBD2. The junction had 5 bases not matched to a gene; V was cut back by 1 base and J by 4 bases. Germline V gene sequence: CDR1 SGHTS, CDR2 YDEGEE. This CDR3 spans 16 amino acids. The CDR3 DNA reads TGTGCCAGCAGCTTGACTAGCGGGACGGCTTACAATGAGCAGTTCTTC. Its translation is CASSLTSGTAYNEQFF.

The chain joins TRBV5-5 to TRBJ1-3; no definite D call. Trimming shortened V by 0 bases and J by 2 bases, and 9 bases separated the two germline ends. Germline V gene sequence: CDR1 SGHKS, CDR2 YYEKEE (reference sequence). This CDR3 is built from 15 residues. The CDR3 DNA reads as TGTGCCAGCAGCTTGGGACGGCAGGCTGGAAACACCATATATTTT. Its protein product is CASSLGRQAGNTIYF.

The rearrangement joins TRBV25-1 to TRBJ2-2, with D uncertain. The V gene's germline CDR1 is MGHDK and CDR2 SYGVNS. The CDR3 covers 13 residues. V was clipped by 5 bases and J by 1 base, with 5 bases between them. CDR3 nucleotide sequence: TGTGCCAGCAGTTCCATGAACACCGGGGAGCTGTTTTTT. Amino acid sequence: CASSSMNTGELFF.

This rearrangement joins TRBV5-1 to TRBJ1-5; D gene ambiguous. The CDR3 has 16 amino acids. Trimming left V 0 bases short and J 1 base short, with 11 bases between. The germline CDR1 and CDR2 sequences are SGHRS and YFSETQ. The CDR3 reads CASSLAPTPSNQPQHF. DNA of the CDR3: TGCGCCAGCAGCTTGGCGCCGACACCAAGCAATCAGCCCCAGCATTTT.

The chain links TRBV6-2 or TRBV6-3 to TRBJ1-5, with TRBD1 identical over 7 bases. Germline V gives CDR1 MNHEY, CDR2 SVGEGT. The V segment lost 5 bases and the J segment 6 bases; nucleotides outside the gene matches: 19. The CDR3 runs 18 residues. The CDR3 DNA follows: TGTGCCAGCAGTCCCAACCCAGACAGGGTGGGATATCCTCAGCCCCAGCATTTT. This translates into CASSPNPDRVGYPQPQHF.

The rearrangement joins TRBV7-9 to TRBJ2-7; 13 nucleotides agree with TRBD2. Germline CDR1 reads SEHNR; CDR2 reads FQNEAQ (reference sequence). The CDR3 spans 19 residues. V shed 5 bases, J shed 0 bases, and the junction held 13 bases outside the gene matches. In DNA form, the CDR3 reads TGTGCCAGCAGCGGGTGGACTAGCGGGAGACCCCCATTCTCCTACGAGCAGTACTTC. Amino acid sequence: CASSGWTSGRPPFSYEQYF.

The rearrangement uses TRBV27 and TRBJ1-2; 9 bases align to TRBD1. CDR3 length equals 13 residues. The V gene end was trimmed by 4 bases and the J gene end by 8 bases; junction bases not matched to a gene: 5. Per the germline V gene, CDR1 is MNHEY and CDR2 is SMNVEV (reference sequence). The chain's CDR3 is CASSYRDRVGYTF. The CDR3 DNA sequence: TGTGCCAGCAGTTACCGGGACAGGGTGGGCTACACCTTC.

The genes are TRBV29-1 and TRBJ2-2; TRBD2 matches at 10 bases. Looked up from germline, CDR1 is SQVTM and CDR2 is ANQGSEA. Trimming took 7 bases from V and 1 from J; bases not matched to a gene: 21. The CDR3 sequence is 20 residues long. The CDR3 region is CSDKLAGWLPLVLNTGELFF. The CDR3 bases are TGCAGCGATAAACTAGCGGGATGGCTCCCCTTAGTTTTGAACACCGGGGAGCTGTTTTTT.

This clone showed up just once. CDR3 coding DNA: TGTGCCAGCAGCAAAGGGCCCTACAGGGACAGGGATCAATGCGAGCAGTACTTC. This sequence encodes CASSKGPYRDRDQCEQYF. The chain couples TRBV3-1 (or the pseudogene TRBV3-2) to TRBJ2-7; TRBD1 matches 9 bases. The V gene end was trimmed by 5 bases and the J gene end by 6 bases; junction bases not matched to a gene: 20. CDR3 length equals 18 residues. Germline CDR1 reads LGHDT; CDR2 reads YNNKEL (reference sequence).

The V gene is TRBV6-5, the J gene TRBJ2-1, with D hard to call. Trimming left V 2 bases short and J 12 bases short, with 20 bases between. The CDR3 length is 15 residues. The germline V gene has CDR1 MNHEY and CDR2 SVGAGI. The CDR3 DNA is TGTGCCAGCAGTTACACTTTTGCGTACCCACGGTGGCAGTTCTTC. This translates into CASSYTFAYPRWQFF.

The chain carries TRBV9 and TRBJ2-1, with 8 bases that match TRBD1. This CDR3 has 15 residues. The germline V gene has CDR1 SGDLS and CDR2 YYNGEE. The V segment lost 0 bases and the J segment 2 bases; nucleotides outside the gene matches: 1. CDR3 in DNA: TGTGCCAGCAGCGTAGACAGGGGGACCTACAATGAGCAGTTCTTC. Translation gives CASSVDRGTYNEQFF.

The CDR3 bases are TGTGCCTGGAGCTCCACAGGGGGCCGCGGGGGTTACAATGAGCAGTTCTTC. It yields the protein CAWSSTGGRGGYNEQFF. The V call is TRBV30, the J call TRBJ2-1, with 9 bases that match TRBD1. The germline V gene has CDR1 GTSNPN and CDR2 SVGIG (reference sequence). This CDR3 has 17 residues. V dropped 3 bases and J dropped 4; count of bases not matched to a gene: 13.

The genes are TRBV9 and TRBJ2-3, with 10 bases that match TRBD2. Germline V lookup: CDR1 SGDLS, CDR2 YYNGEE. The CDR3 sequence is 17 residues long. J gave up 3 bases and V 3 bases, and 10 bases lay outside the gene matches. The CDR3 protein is CASSASGGLGGTDTQYF. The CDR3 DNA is TGTGCCAGCAGCGCTAGCGGGGGCCTAGGGGGGACAGATACGCAGTATTTT.

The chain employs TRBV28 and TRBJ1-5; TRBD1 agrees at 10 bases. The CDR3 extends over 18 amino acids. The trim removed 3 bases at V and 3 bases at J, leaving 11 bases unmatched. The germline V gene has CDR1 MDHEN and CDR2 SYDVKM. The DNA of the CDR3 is TGTGCCAGCAGTTTTCTCTCGTCCGGGACAGGGGCCAATCAGCCCCAGCATTTT. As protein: CASSFLSSGTGANQPQHF.

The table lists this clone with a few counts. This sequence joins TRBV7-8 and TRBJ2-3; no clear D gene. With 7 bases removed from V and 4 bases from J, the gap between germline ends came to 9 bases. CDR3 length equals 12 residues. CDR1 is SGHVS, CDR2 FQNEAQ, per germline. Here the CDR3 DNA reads TGTGCCAGCATGACTTGGTCAGATACGCAGTATTTT. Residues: CASMTWSDTQYF.

The CDR3 region has the DNA TGTGCCAGCAGCCAAGACGGGACAGGGTATCGGTATGGCTACACCTTC. Translation gives CASSQDGTGYRYGYTF. The chain couples TRBV3-1 (or the pseudogene TRBV3-2) to TRBJ1-2; TRBD1 aligns across 9 bases. Trimming at V came to 0 bases and at J to 5 bases, leaving 7 bases not matched to a gene. Germline lookup yields CDR1 LGHDT and CDR2 YNNKEL (reference sequence). The CDR3 is 16 residues long.

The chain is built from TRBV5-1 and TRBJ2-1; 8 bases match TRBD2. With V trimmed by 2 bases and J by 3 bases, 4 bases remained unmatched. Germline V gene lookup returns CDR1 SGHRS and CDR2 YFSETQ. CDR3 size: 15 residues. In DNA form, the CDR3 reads TGCGCCAGCAGCTTCGCGGGGGGCGGCTACAATGAGCAGTTCTTC. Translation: CASSFAGGGYNEQFF.

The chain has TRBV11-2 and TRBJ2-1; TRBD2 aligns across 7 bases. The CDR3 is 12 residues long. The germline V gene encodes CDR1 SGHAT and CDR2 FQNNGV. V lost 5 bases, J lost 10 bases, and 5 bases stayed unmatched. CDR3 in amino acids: CASSKLGLEQFF. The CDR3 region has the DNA TGTGCCAGCAGCAAATTGGGACTAGAGCAGTTCTTC.

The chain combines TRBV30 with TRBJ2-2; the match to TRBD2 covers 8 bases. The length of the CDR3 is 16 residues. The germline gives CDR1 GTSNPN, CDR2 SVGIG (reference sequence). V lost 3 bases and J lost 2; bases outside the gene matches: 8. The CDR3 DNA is TGTGCCTGGAGGGGGAATAGCGGGGTTAACACCGGGGAGCTGTTTTTT. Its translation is CAWRGNSGVNTGELFF.

CDR3 DNA: TGTGCCTGGAGTGTCGGCAGGGACACTGAAGCTTTCTTT. Protein: CAWSVGRDTEAFF. V and J are TRBV30 and TRBJ1-1; TRBD1 might be the D (5 bases). CDR1 and CDR2 from the germline V gene are GTSNPN and SVGIG (reference sequence). V shed 0 bases and J shed 3 bases, with 8 bases lying between them. This CDR3 spans 13 amino acids.

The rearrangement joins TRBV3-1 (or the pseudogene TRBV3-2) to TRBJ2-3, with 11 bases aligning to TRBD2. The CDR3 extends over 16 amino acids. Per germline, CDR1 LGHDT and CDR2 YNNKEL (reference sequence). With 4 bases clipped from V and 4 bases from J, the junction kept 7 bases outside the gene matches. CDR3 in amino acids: CASSPTSGSKPDTQYF. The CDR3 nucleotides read TGTGCCAGCAGCCCCACTAGCGGGAGTAAGCCAGATACGCAGTATTTT.